The T cell receptor (beta chain) under discussion was sequenced for a study of blood T cells in healthy people across ages. Broader study findings: Strong correlation existed between TCR beta diversity and naive T cell percentage.

A second roughly 6 to 11 cycle PCR used barcoded and J-beta primers. Unique molecular identifiers of 12 random nucleotides labeled each cDNA. TCRdb reprocessed the 5' RACE reads with MiXCR, giving one entry per CDR3 protein. Of 1.5 million to 2 million distinct CDR3 sequences in the sample, around 42% were seen once. With respect to this clonotype: Antigen: not known.

The CDR3 length is 16 residues. Germline V gene lookup returns CDR1 SGHDN and CDR2 FVKESK. Trimming took 4 bases from V and 9 from J; bases not matched to a gene: 8. The chain uses TRBV14 and TRBJ1-6; 11 bases are a match to TRBD1. Sequences were obtained from blood. The TCR comes from a human donor in good health. The CDR3 bases are TGTGCCAGCAGCCGTAGGACAGGGGGCTATGGTTCACCCCTCCACTTT. The encoded protein is CASSRRTGGYGSPLHF.